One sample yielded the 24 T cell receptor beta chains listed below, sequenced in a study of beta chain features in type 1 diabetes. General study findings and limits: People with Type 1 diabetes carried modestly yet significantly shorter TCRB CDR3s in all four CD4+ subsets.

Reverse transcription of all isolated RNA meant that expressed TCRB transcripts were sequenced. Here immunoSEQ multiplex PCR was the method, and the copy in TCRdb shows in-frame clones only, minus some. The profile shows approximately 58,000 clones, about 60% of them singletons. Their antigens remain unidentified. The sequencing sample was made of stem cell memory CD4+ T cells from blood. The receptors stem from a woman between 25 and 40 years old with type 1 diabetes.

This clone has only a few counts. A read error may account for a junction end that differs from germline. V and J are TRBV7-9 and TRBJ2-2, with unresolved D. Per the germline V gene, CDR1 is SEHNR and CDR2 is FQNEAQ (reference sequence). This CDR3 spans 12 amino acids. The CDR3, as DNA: TGTGCCAGCAGCCAGAACCCCGGGGAGCTGTTTTTT. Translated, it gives CASSQNPGELFF.

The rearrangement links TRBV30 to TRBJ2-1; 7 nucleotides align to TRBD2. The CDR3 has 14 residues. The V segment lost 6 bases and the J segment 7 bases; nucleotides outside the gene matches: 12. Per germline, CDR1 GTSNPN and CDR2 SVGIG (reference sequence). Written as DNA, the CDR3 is TGTGCCTGTCTTCTTGGCGGGAGAGGGAATGAGCAGTTCTTC. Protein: CACLLGGRGNEQFF. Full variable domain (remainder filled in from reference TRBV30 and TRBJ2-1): SQTIHQWPATLVQPVGSPLSLECTVEGTSNPNLYWYRQAAGRGLQLLFYSVGIGQISSEVPQNLSASRPQDRQFILSSKKLLLSDSGFYLCACLLGGRGNEQFFGPGTRLTVL.

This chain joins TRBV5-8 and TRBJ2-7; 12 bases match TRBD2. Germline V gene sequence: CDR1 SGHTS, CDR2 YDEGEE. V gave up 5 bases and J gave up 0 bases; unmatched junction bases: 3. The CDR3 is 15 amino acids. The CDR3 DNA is TGTGCCAGCAGTCGGACTAGCGGGGCCTCCTACGAGCAGTACTTC. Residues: CASSRTSGASYEQYF.

CDR3 in amino acids: CASSQDRTGMNTEAFF. CDR3 coding DNA: TGTGCCAGCAGCCAAGATAGGACAGGGATGAACACTGAAGCTTTCTTT. The rearrangement links TRBV4-2 to TRBJ1-1; TRBD1 matches at 8 bases. Germline V gives CDR1 LGHNA, CDR2 YNFKEQ. The CDR3 spans 16 residues. V trimming: 0 bases; J trimming: 0 bases; junction bases outside the gene matches: 3.

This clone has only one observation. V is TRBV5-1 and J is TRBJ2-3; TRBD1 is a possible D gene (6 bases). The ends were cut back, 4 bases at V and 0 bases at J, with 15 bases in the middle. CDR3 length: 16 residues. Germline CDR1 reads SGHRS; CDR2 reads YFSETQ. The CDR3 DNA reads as TGCGCCAGCAGCACCGGGACACGTATTAGCACAGATACGCAGTATTTT. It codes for CASSTGTRISTDTQYF. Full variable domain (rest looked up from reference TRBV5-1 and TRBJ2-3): KAGVTQTPRYLIKTRGQQVTLSCSPISGHRSVSWYQQTPGQGLQFLFEYFSETQRNKGNFPGRFSGRQFSNSRSEMNVSTLELGDSALYLCASSTGTRISTDTQYFGPGTRLTVL.

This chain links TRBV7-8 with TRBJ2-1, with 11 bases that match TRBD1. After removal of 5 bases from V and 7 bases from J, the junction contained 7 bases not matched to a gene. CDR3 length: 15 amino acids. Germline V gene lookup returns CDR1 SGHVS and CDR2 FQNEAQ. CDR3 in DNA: TGTGCCAGCAGCGGAGGACAGGGGGCTATTAATGAGCAGTTCTTC. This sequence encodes CASSGGQGAINEQFF.

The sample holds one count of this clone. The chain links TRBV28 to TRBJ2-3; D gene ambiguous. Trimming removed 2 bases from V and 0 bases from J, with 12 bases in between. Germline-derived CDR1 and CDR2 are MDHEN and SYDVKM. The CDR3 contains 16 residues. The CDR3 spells CASSLSQAISTDTQYF. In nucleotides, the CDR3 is TGTGCCAGCAGTTTAAGTCAGGCGATAAGCACAGATACGCAGTATTTT. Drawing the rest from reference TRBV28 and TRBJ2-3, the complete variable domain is DVKVTQSSRYLVKRTGEKVFLECVQDMDHENMFWYRQDPGLGLRLIYFSYDVKMKEKGDIPEGYSVSREKKERFSLILESASTNQTSMYLCASSLSQAISTDTQYFGPGTRLTVL.

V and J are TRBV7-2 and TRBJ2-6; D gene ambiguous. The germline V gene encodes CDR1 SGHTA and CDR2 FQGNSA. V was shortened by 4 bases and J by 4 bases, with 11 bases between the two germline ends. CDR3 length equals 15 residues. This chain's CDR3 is CASSYYLSGANVLTF. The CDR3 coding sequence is TGTGCCAGCAGCTACTACCTCTCGGGGGCCAACGTCCTGACTTTC.

CDR3 in DNA: TGTGCCAGCAGTTTTATAGCGGGAGGGCCACAAGAGACCCAGTACTTC. This codes for CASSFIAGGPQETQYF. V and J are TRBV28 and TRBJ2-5; 11 nucleotides match TRBD2. Germline V CDR1 and CDR2: MDHEN, SYDVKM. The CDR3 contains 16 residues. J gave up 2 bases and V 3 bases, and 5 bases lay outside the gene matches. Full variable domain (rest looked up from reference TRBV28 and TRBJ2-5): DVKVTQSSRYLVKRTGEKVFLECVQDMDHENMFWYRQDPGLGLRLIYFSYDVKMKEKGDIPEGYSVSREKKERFSLILESASTNQTSMYLCASSFIAGGPQETQYFGPGTRLLVL.

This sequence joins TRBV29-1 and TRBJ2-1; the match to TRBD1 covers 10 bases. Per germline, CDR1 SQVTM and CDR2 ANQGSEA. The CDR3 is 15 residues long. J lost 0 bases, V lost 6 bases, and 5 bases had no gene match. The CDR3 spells CSVRDRGHSYNEQFF. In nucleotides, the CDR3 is TGCAGCGTCCGAGACAGGGGGCACTCCTACAATGAGCAGTTCTTC.

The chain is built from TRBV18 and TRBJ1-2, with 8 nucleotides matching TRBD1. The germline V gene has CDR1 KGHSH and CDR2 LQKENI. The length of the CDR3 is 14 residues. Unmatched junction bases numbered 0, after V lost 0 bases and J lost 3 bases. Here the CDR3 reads CASSPPTGDYGYTF. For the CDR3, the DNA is TGTGCCAGCTCACCACCGACAGGGGACTATGGCTACACCTTC.

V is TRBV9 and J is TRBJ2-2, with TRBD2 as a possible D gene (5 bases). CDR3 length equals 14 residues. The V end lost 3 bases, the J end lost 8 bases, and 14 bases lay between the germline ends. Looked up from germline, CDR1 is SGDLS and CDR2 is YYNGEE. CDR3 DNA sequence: TGTGCCAGCAGCGCCAGGTTGATAGCGGGGGAGCTGTTTTTT. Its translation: CASSARLIAGELFF.

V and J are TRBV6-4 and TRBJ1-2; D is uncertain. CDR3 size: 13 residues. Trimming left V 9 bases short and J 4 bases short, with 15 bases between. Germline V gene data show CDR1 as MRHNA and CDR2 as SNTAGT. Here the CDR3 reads CARLSSPGYGYTF. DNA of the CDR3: TGTGCCAGACTCTCCTCCCCGGGCTATGGCTACACCTTC.

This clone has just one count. In nucleotides, the CDR3 is TGTGCCAGCAGCTTAGTCTTCGGGGGGGCCGCGAATGAGCAGTTCTTC. Its translation is CASSLVFGGAANEQFF. This sequence joins TRBV7-3 and TRBJ2-1; 8 bases align to TRBD2. The germline V gene has CDR1 SGHTA and CDR2 FQGTGA. V was pared by 2 bases and J by 7 bases, with 10 bases of the junction left unmatched. The CDR3 extends over 16 amino acids.

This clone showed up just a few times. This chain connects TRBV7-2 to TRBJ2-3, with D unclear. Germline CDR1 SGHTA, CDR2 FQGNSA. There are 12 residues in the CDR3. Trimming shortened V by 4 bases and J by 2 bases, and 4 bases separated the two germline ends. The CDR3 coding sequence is TGTGCCAGCAGCTGGGCCACAGATACGCAGTATTTT. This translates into CASSWATDTQYF.

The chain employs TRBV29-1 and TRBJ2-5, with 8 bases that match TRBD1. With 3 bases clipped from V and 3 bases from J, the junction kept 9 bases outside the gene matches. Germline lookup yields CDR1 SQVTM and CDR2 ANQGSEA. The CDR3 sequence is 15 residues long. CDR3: CSVDPWQGAEETQYF. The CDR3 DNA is TGCAGCGTTGATCCTTGGCAGGGGGCTGAAGAGACCCAGTACTTC.

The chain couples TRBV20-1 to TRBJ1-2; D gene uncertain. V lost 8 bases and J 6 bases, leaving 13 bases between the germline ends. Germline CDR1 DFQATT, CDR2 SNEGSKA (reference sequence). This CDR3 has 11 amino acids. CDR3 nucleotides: TGCAGTCACCCCCTTAGCCATGGCTACACCTTC. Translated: CSHPLSHGYTF.

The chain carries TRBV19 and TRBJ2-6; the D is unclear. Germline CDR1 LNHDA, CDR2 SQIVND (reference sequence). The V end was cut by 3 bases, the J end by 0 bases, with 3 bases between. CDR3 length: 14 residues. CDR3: CASSIGSGANVLTF. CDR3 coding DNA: TGTGCCAGTAGTATCGGCTCTGGGGCCAACGTCCTGACTTTC.

The CDR3 DNA reads as TGTGCCACCGCACAGGTTTCGTACAATGAGCAGTTCTTC. Translation: CATAQVSYNEQFF. The chain has TRBV19 and TRBJ2-1; D may be TRBD1 (5 bases). V gave up 10 bases and J gave up 4 bases, with 14 bases separating them. The CDR3 is made up of 13 amino acids. Germline V gene data show CDR1 as LNHDA and CDR2 as SQIVND (reference sequence).

In DNA, the CDR3 is TGTGCCAGCCGGACTAGCGGGCGACCCTACGAGCAGTACTTC. It specifies CASRTSGRPYEQYF. The V call is TRBV6-6, the J call TRBJ2-7; TRBD2 aligns across 11 bases. The CDR3 covers 14 residues. Germline lookup yields CDR1 MNHNY and CDR2 SVGAGI (reference sequence). Germline trimming cut 8 bases from V and 2 bases from J; bases unmatched to any gene: 5.

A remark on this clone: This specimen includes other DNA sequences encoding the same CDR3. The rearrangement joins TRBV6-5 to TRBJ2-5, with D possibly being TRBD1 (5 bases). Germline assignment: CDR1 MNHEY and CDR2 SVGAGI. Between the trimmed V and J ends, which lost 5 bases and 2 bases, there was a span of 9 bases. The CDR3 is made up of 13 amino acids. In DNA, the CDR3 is TGTGCCAGCAGTCGACAGATTCAAGAGACCCAGTACTTC. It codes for CASSRQIQETQYF.

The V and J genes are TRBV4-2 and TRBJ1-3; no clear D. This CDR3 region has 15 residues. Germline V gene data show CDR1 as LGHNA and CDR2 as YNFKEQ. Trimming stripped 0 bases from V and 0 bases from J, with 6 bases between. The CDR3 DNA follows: TGTGCCAGCAGCCAAGATCCGAGCTCTGGAAACACCATATATTTT. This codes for CASSQDPSSGNTIYF.

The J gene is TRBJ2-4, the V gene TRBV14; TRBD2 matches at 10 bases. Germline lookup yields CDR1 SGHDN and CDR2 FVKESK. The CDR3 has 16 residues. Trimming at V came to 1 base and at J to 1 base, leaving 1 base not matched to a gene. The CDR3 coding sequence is TGTGCCAGCAGCCAAGGGGGACTAGCGGCCAAAAACATTCAGTACTTC. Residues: CASSQGGLAAKNIQYF. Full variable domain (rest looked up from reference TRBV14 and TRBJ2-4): EAGVTQFPSHSVIEKGQTVTLRCDPISGHDNLYWYRRVMGKEIKFLLHFVKESKQDESGMPNNRFLAERTGGTYSTLKVQPAELEDSGVYFCASSQGGLAAKNIQYFGAGTRLSVL.

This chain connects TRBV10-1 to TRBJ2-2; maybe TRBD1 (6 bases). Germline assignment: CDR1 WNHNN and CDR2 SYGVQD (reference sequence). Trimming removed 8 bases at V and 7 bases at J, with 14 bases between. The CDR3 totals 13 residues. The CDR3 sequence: CASQGSIGGELFF. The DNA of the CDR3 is TGCGCCAGCCAGGGGTCCATCGGCGGGGAGCTGTTTTTT.